Below, 26 T cell receptor beta chains from the same sample are listed, as sequenced in a study of T cells in tumors after PD-1 blockade. Method: immunoSEQ multiplex PCR; TCRdb's copy keeps in-frame clones and lacks some. The sample includes about 19,000 clones, 81% of them seen just once. Material: PBMCs, obtained after anti-PD-1 therapy. The source is a human donor with advanced basal cell or squamous cell carcinoma (not recorded which).

V usage is TRBV5-8 and J usage is TRBJ2-2; 8 bases line up with TRBD1. After removal of 6 bases from V and 2 bases from J, the junction contained 9 bases not matched to a gene. Germline V gene sequence: CDR1 SGHTS, CDR2 YDEGEE. The length of the CDR3 is 16 residues. The CDR3 sequence: CASKGPGQENTGELFF. For the CDR3, the DNA is TGTGCCAGCAAGGGACCGGGACAGGAAAACACCGGGGAGCTGTTTTTT.

This clone was observed a single time. The chain joins TRBV29-1 to TRBJ1-1, with 11 bases matching TRBD1. Germline V gene lookup returns CDR1 SQVTM and CDR2 ANQGSEA. V dropped 6 bases and J dropped 4; count of bases not matched to a gene: 7. The CDR3 is made up of 14 amino acids. The CDR3, as DNA: TGCAGCGTGAGGGGACAGGGGGAGTTCACTGAAGCTTTCTTT. Translating gives CSVRGQGEFTEAFF.

The rearrangement joins TRBV4-1 to TRBJ2-7, with D possibly TRBD2 on 6 matching bases. CDR1 is MGHRA and CDR2 is YSYEKL in the germline V gene. Trimming took 0 bases from V and 1 from J, leaving 13 bases between them. The CDR3 contains 16 residues. Here the CDR3 reads CASSQEPGEFSYEQYF. In DNA, the CDR3 is TGCGCCAGCAGCCAAGAACCGGGGGAATTTTCCTACGAGCAGTACTTC.

The rearrangement joins TRBV7-2 to TRBJ1-1; D is possibly TRBD1 (6 bases). CDR1 is SGHTA, CDR2 FQGNSA, per germline. Trimming removed 4 bases from V and 4 bases from J, with 16 bases in between. The CDR3 is 15 amino acids. CDR3 in amino acids: CASSSLTGRITEAFF. CDR3 sequence (DNA): TGTGCCAGCAGCTCGCTAACAGGGAGAATCACTGAAGCTTTCTTT.

This chain uses TRBV27 with TRBJ2-3; weak D call: TRBD1 (5 bases). The CDR3 has 14 residues. Trimming left V 5 bases short and J 3 bases short, with 12 bases between. Germline V lookup: CDR1 MNHEY, CDR2 SMNVEV (reference sequence). CDR3 region: CASSPGYRTDTQYF. The DNA for the CDR3 is TGTGCCAGCAGTCCGGGTTACAGGACAGATACGCAGTATTTT.

V usage is TRBV11-3 and J usage is TRBJ1-1, with 9 bases lining up with TRBD1. The CDR3 loop spans 18 amino acids. Looked up from germline, CDR1 is SGHNT and CDR2 is YENEEA. Germline trimming cut 1 base from V and 8 bases from J; bases unmatched to any gene: 17. The CDR3 bases are TGTGCCAGCAGCTTAGGAGTCTTGACCGACAGGGGGGATTCGGAAGCTTTCTTT. Encoded protein: CASSLGVLTDRGDSEAFF.

The chain combines TRBV12-3 or TRBV12-4 with TRBJ1-4; 9 bases line up with TRBD1. There are 13 residues in the CDR3. With V trimmed by 7 bases and J by 6 bases, 3 bases remained unmatched. The CDR3: CASKDRGHEKLFF. CDR3 DNA sequence: TGTGCCAGCAAGGACAGGGGTCATGAAAAACTGTTTTTT.

The chain links TRBV29-1 to TRBJ1-1; 10 bases map to TRBD1. V shed 6 bases, J shed 4 bases, and the junction held 8 bases outside the gene matches. CDR1 is SQVTM, CDR2 ANQGSEA, per germline. The CDR3 loop spans 14 amino acids. CDR3 in amino acids: CSVRDRGLATEAFF. The CDR3 DNA reads TGCAGCGTCCGGGACAGGGGCTTGGCCACTGAAGCTTTCTTT.

V usage is TRBV7-2 and J usage is TRBJ1-3; D is unresolved. This CDR3 comprises 16 residues. CDR1 SGHTA and CDR2 FQGNSA come from the germline V gene. V lost 2 bases and J lost 0, with 11 bases in between. In DNA form, the CDR3 reads TGTGCCAGCAGCTTATGGATCCTAGGCTCTGGAAACACCATATATTTT. The encoded protein is CASSLWILGSGNTIYF.

This chain uses TRBV28 with TRBJ1-5; perhaps TRBD1 as D (5 bases). V was pared by 3 bases and J by 2 bases, with 14 bases between. The CDR3 sequence is 16 residues long. CDR1 and CDR2 from the germline V gene are MDHEN and SYDVKM. The CDR3 sequence: CASSFISGGGNQPQHF. The CDR3 coding sequence is TGTGCCAGCAGTTTCATTTCGGGGGGAGGCAATCAGCCCCAGCATTTT. Combining the CDR3 with reference TRBV28 and TRBJ1-5 gives the whole variable domain DVKVTQSSRYLVKRTGEKVFLECVQDMDHENMFWYRQDPGLGLRLIYFSYDVKMKEKGDIPEGYSVSREKKERFSLILESASTNQTSMYLCASSFISGGGNQPQHFGDGTRLSIL.

The CDR3 DNA reads TGCAGTGCTAGTGATTCTGGGGGGAGGAATGGCTACACCTTC. Translation gives CSASDSGGRNGYTF. The chain uses TRBV20-1 and TRBJ1-2, with D tentatively TRBD1 (5 bases). V shed 3 bases and J shed 6 bases, with 17 bases lying between them. Germline CDR1 DFQATT, CDR2 SNEGSKA (reference sequence). This CDR3 comprises 14 residues.

This chain uses TRBV4-1 with TRBJ2-3, with 8 bases matching TRBD2. Germline loops: CDR1 MGHRA, CDR2 YSYEKL. The CDR3 covers 19 residues. J was trimmed by 4 bases and V by 0 bases; bases with no gene match: 15. The CDR3 protein is CASSQDKPTSGGPPDTQYF. CDR3 DNA: TGCGCCAGCAGCCAAGATAAGCCCACCAGCGGGGGCCCACCAGATACGCAGTATTTT.

In its sample, this clone was seen a few times. The chain couples TRBV28 to TRBJ2-7; D unclear. Trimming took off 3 bases at V and 2 bases at J, with 14 bases between the two ends. This CDR3 region has 15 residues. The germline V gene encodes CDR1 MDHEN and CDR2 SYDVKM. The CDR3 protein is CASSFPIGGTYEQYF. DNA of the CDR3: TGTGCCAGCAGTTTCCCAATCGGTGGAACCTACGAGCAGTACTTC.

The chain recombines TRBV10-2 with TRBJ1-3, with D possibly matching TRBD1 (6 bases). Looked up from germline, CDR1 is WSHSY and CDR2 is SAAADI. The CDR3 has 16 amino acids. Trimming stripped 6 bases from V and 0 bases from J, with 15 bases between. The CDR3 DNA reads TGCGCCAGCAGCCCGGGACATACCACCTCTGGAAACACCATATATTTT. This encodes CASSPGHTTSGNTIYF.

The chain links TRBV5-6 to TRBJ2-3; perhaps D is TRBD1 or TRBD2 (5 bases each). The CDR3 is 14 residues long. Trimming left V 1 base short and J 0 bases short, with 6 bases between. Looked up from germline, CDR1 is SGHDT and CDR2 is YYEEEE. CDR3 DNA sequence: TGTGCCAGCAGCTTGTGGGGGAGCACAGATACGCAGTATTTT. Residues: CASSLWGSTDTQYF.

The chain has TRBV5-1 and TRBJ1-4, with D possibly TRBD1 on 6 matching bases. CDR3 size: 14 residues. CDR1 and CDR2 (germline): SGHRS, YFSETQ. V lost 0 bases and J lost 6, with 9 bases in between. The CDR3 coding sequence is TGCGCCAGCAGCTTGGTCGCAGGGGATGAAAAACTGTTTTTT. It translates to CASSLVAGDEKLFF.

The chain recombines TRBV7-8 with TRBJ1-1, with D tentatively TRBD1 (6 bases). Between the trimmed V and J ends, which lost 1 base and 11 bases, there was a span of 17 bases. Per the germline V gene, CDR1 is SGHVS and CDR2 is FQNEAQ. The CDR3 extends over 14 amino acids. CDR3 sequence (DNA): TGTGCCAGCAGCTTAGGTGGTATGCAGGGGCCTGCTTTCTTT. It yields the protein CASSLGGMQGPAFF.

The chain uses TRBV5-5 and TRBJ2-1; D possibly corresponds to TRBD2 (6 bases). V lost 3 bases, J lost 0 bases, and 10 bases lay in between. CDR1 is SGHKS, CDR2 YYEKEE, per germline (reference sequence). The CDR3 covers 15 residues. The CDR3 bases are TGTGCCAGCAGCTGGGTAGCGGTCTCCTACAATGAGCAGTTCTTC. Its protein is CASSWVAVSYNEQFF.

This sequence joins TRBV27 and TRBJ1-1; the match to TRBD1 covers 9 bases. This CDR3 contains 14 residues. The junction had 6 bases not matched to a gene; V was cut back by 5 bases and J by 5 bases. The germline CDR1 and CDR2 sequences are MNHEY and SMNVEV (reference sequence). CDR3 sequence reads: CASSVQGASTEAFF. For the CDR3, the DNA is TGTGCCAGCAGTGTACAGGGGGCCTCAACTGAAGCTTTCTTT.

The chain has TRBV28 and TRBJ2-7; 10 bases map to TRBD2. The V and J ends lost 6 bases and 5 bases, in that order; junction bases with no gene match: 7. The CDR3 extends over 14 amino acids. The germline CDR1 and CDR2 sequences are MDHEN and SYDVKM. As DNA, the CDR3 is TGTGCCAGCAGGCAGACCGGGACTAGCGACGAGCAGTACTTC. Its translation is CASRQTGTSDEQYF.

This sequence joins TRBV5-6 and TRBJ2-7, with TRBD2 matching 9 bases. V shed 4 bases and J 6 bases; nucleotides not matched to a gene: 5. This CDR3 comprises 13 residues. The V gene's germline CDR1 is SGHDT and CDR2 YYEEEE. CDR3 region: CASSTGLALEQYF. The CDR3 DNA reads as TGTGCCAGCAGCACGGGACTAGCTCTCGAGCAGTACTTC. The full variable domain, completed using reference TRBV5-6 and TRBJ2-7, is DAGVTQSPTHLIKTRGQQVTLRCSPKSGHDTVSWYQQALGQGPQFIFQYYEEEERQRGNFPDRFSGHQFPNYSSELNVNALLLGDSALYLCASSTGLALEQYFGPGTRLTVT.

This CDR3 is CASSTRLNEQFF. Written as DNA, the CDR3 is TGTGCCAGTAGTACCAGACTGAATGAGCAGTTCTTC. This sequence joins TRBV19 and TRBJ2-1, with D unclear. Germline CDR1 is LNHDA and CDR2 is SQIVND (reference sequence). The CDR3 has 12 residues. Trimming cost V 4 bases and J 7 bases, with 8 bases left between them.

The chain links TRBV6-5 to TRBJ2-7, with D unresolved. Germline CDR1 and CDR2: MNHEY and SVGAGI. The ends were cut back, 10 bases at V and 3 bases at J, with 10 bases in the middle. This CDR3 is 11 amino acids long. This CDR3 is CATSNYYEQYF. The CDR3 DNA reads TGTGCCACCTCGAACTACTACGAGCAGTACTTC.

V is TRBV19 and J is TRBJ1-2; a weak D match, TRBD1 (5 bases). This CDR3 has 14 residues. Germline assignment: CDR1 LNHDA and CDR2 SQIVND (reference sequence). Trimming removed 3 bases from V and 5 bases from J, with 13 bases in between. The CDR3 protein is CASSIAGLDYGYTF. The CDR3 DNA follows: TGTGCCAGTAGTATTGCAGGGTTGGATTATGGCTACACCTTC.

This clone was recorded only once. This chain joins TRBV19 and TRBJ2-1; the match to TRBD1 covers 7 bases. Germline V lookup: CDR1 LNHDA, CDR2 SQIVND (reference sequence). After removal of 1 base from V and 3 bases from J, the junction contained 3 bases not matched to a gene. CDR3 size: 15 residues. This chain's CDR3 is CASSIVQGFYNEQFF. CDR3 DNA sequence: TGTGCCAGTAGTATAGTACAGGGGTTCTACAATGAGCAGTTCTTC.

The chain employs TRBV6-5 and TRBJ1-5; D gene ambiguous. In germline, CDR1 is MNHEY, CDR2 SVGAGI. CDR3 length: 12 residues. Trimming took off 6 bases at V and 4 bases at J, with 7 bases between the two ends. The CDR3 DNA is TGTGCCAGCAGCCAGCCTAATCAGCCCCAGCATTTT. Translation gives CASSQPNQPQHF.